The 23 T cell receptor beta chains presented below share a single source sample, sequenced in a study of OX40 agonist ivuxolimab in advanced cancers. Generated by immunoSEQ multiplex PCR, the TCRdb table keeps only in-frame clones and is missing some. The repertoire holds tens of thousands of clones, with roughly 76% as singletons. The sample in question was CD4+ or CD8+ T cells sorted from blood, obtained in a trial of the OX40 agonist ivuxolimab. These receptors all come from an adult with an advanced solid tumor such as melanoma, head and neck, liver or kidney cancer.

The V and J genes are TRBV6-6 and TRBJ1-2; D remains ambiguous. V lost 0 bases to trimming and J lost 0 bases, with 5 bases between them. CDR3 length: 14 residues. The germline gives CDR1 MNHNY, CDR2 SVGAGI (reference sequence). The CDR3 nucleotides read TGTGCCAGCAGTTACTCCCAACCTAACTATGGCTACACCTTC. It specifies CASSYSQPNYGYTF.

This clone was seen only once. The chain joins TRBV5-4 to TRBJ2-5; 15 bases line up with TRBD2. This CDR3 region has 16 residues. The germline gives CDR1 SGHNT, CDR2 YYREEE (reference sequence). Trimming removed 4 bases from V and 5 bases from J; junction bases left unmatched: 6. In DNA form, the CDR3 reads TGTGCCAGCAGCACGGGGACTAGCGGGGGGACGGAGACCCAGTACTTC. It encodes CASSTGTSGGTETQYF.

The gene calls are TRBV5-1 and TRBJ2-5; D unclear. V was pared by 4 bases and J by 1 base, with 8 bases between. CDR1 SGHRS and CDR2 YFSETQ come from the germline V gene. This CDR3 contains 13 residues. CDR3 DNA sequence: TGCGCCAGCAGCCTTAGCACCCAAGAGACCCAGTACTTC. Translating gives CASSLSTQETQYF. Together with reference TRBV5-1 and TRBJ2-5, the CDR3 gives the full variable domain: KAGVTQTPRYLIKTRGQQVTLSCSPISGHRSVSWYQQTPGQGLQFLFEYFSETQRNKGNFPGRFSGRQFSNSRSEMNVSTLELGDSALYLCASSLSTQETQYFGPGTRLLVL.

The chain employs TRBV5-1 and TRBJ2-3, with D perhaps matching TRBD1 (6 bases). CDR1 is SGHRS and CDR2 is YFSETQ in the germline V gene. CDR3 size: 13 residues. V was cut by 4 bases and J by 2 bases, with 8 bases left in between. The chain's CDR3 is CASSRGTTDTQYF. CDR3 DNA: TGCGCCAGCAGCAGGGGGACCACAGATACGCAGTATTTT.

The chain couples TRBV2 to TRBJ2-5; weak D call: TRBD1 (6 bases). Trimming shortened V by 5 bases and J by 4 bases, and 11 bases separated the two germline ends. The CDR3 sequence is 13 residues long. Germline CDR1 and CDR2: SNHLY and FYNNEI. CDR3 loop: CASSRDNRETQYF. The DNA of the CDR3 is TGTGCCAGCAGTCGGGACAATCGAGAGACCCAGTACTTC.

The V gene is TRBV19, the J gene TRBJ1-3, with a tentative D call TRBD1 (5 bases). There are 14 residues in the CDR3. V was trimmed by 9 bases and J by 0 bases, leaving 12 bases between them. Per the germline V gene, CDR1 is LNHDA and CDR2 is SQIVND (reference sequence). This CDR3 reads CASSDTLSGNTIYF. The CDR3 nucleotides read TGTGCCAGCTCGGACACTCTCTCTGGAAACACCATATATTTT.

This sequence joins TRBV9 and TRBJ2-7, with a possible D match to TRBD1 (5 bases). The V gene's germline CDR1 is SGDLS and CDR2 YYNGEE. The ends were cut back, 3 bases at V and 4 bases at J, with 14 bases in the middle. The length of the CDR3 is 14 residues. DNA for the CDR3: TGTGCCAGCAGCGCCCACGCAGACAGTTACGAGCAGTACTTC. This encodes CASSAHADSYEQYF. Combining the CDR3 with reference TRBV9 and TRBJ2-7 gives the whole variable domain DSGVTQTPKHLITATGQRVTLRCSPRSGDLSVYWYQQSLDQGLQFLIQYYNGEERAKGNILERFSAQQFPDLHSELNLSSLELGDSALYFCASSAHADSYEQYFGPGTRLTVT.

The gene calls are TRBV18 and TRBJ2-7; 7 bases match TRBD1. This CDR3 has 15 amino acids. V was clipped by 3 bases and J by 0 bases; unmatched bases: 5. Germline V gene lookup returns CDR1 KGHSH and CDR2 LQKENI. This CDR3 is CASSPDRESSYEQYF. In DNA, the CDR3 is TGTGCCAGCTCACCCGACAGGGAGAGCTCCTACGAGCAGTACTTC.

The genes are TRBV10-3 and TRBJ1-4; 9 positions agree with TRBD1. The CDR3 has 15 residues. V trimming: 6 bases; J trimming: 3 bases; junction bases outside the gene matches: 5. The germline V gene has CDR1 ENHRY and CDR2 SYGVKD. This chain's CDR3 is CAISGDRVPNEKLFF. The CDR3 DNA reads TGTGCCATCAGCGGGGACAGGGTTCCTAATGAAAAACTGTTTTTT.

The V call is TRBV28, the J call TRBJ2-4, with D unresolved. The CDR3 sequence is 15 residues long. V shed 3 bases and J shed 1 base, with 10 bases lying between them. CDR1 is MDHEN, CDR2 SYDVKM, per germline. For the CDR3, the DNA is TGTGCCAGCAGTTTCCGTGGATTGGCCAAAAACATTCAGTACTTC. This gives the protein CASSFRGLAKNIQYF.

The chain has TRBV5-4 and TRBJ2-7; D not resolved. The CDR3 covers 13 residues. CDR1 and CDR2 (germline): SGHNT, YYREEE (reference sequence). V dropped 0 bases and J dropped 2 bases, with 6 bases sitting between them. The DNA for the CDR3 is TGTGCCAGCAGCTTGGAGTCCGCCTACGAGCAGTACTTC. The encoded protein is CASSLESAYEQYF.

This clone was seen a single time. The chain is built from TRBV6-1 and TRBJ2-6, with D tentatively TRBD1 (6 bases). The CDR3 loop spans 15 amino acids. V was trimmed by 9 bases and J by 0 bases, leaving 12 bases between them. Germline V gene lookup returns CDR1 MNHNS and CDR2 SASEGT. This CDR3 reads CASSRGSSGANVLTF. As DNA, the CDR3 is TGTGCCAGTTCCAGGGGATCCTCTGGGGCCAACGTCCTGACTTTC.

This clone was observed a few times. The CDR3 ends on some other residue instead of the conserved phenylalanine or tryptophan, so this is likely a read error. The DNA is left out, because the CDR3 cannot be placed on it with certainty; the CDR3 is given as TCRdb lists it. J is TRBJ1-2 and V is TRBV28; TRBD1, the table's D call, was not compared with the DNA. CDR1 is MDHEN and CDR2 is SYDVKM in the germline V gene. Termini included, the CDR3 measures 13 amino acids. Here the CDR3 reads CASSPTDRAGLSV.

The chain employs TRBV5-5 and TRBJ1-4, with D perhaps TRBD1 (5 bases). The germline V gene has CDR1 SGHKS and CDR2 YYEKEE (reference sequence). V was trimmed by 3 bases and J by 3 bases, leaving 15 bases between them. The CDR3 runs 16 residues. CDR3 sequence: CASSSTGPTSNEKLFF. The CDR3 bases are TGTGCCAGCAGCTCCACGGGGCCGACTTCTAATGAAAAACTGTTTTTT. Based on the CDR3 plus reference TRBV5-5 and TRBJ1-4, the full variable domain is DAGVTQSPTHLIKTRGQQVTLRCSPISGHKSVSWYQQVLGQGPQFIFQYYEKEERGRGNFPDRFSARQFPNYSSELNVNALLLGDSALYLCASSSTGPTSNEKLFFGSGTQLSVL.

The rearrangement links TRBV18 to TRBJ2-2; the D is unclear. There are 13 residues in the CDR3. Germline V gene lookup returns CDR1 KGHSH and CDR2 LQKENI. The V gene lost 4 bases and the J gene lost 7 bases, with 10 bases spanning the gap. The CDR3 reads CASSLTPGGELFF. DNA for the CDR3: TGTGCCAGCTCACTGACCCCCGGCGGGGAGCTGTTTTTT.

The chain couples TRBV2 to TRBJ1-2, with D possibly being TRBD1 (6 bases). This CDR3 has 14 amino acids. Germline V gene data show CDR1 as SNHLY and CDR2 as FYNNEI. The germline V and J ends were trimmed by 6 bases and 8 bases, with 19 bases remaining between them. The CDR3 is CASSLRQDSWGYTF. The CDR3 nucleotides read TGTGCCAGCAGCCTACGACAGGATTCGTGGGGCTACACCTTC.

The CDR3 DNA sequence: TGCGCCAGCAGCATGGGACTAGCGGAGTACACAGATACGCAGTATTTT. Encoded protein: CASSMGLAEYTDTQYF. V is TRBV5-1 and J is TRBJ2-3, with 11 bases identical to TRBD2. The CDR3 is 16 amino acids. V lost 4 bases and J lost 2; bases outside the gene matches: 6. Germline CDR1 is SGHRS and CDR2 is YFSETQ.

In its sample, this clone was seen a few times. J is TRBJ1-2 and V is TRBV6-6; possible D gene TRBD1, 6 bases. CDR1 is MNHNY, CDR2 SVGAGI, per germline (reference sequence). The length of the CDR3 is 13 residues. Trimming removed 6 bases from V and 3 bases from J, with 11 bases in between. CDR3 DNA sequence: TGTGCCAGCAGCTTACAGGGCGACTATGGCTACACCTTC. It is translated as CASSLQGDYGYTF.

The chain combines TRBV27 with TRBJ2-5; weak D call: TRBD1 (5 bases). Trimming removed 7 bases at V and 3 bases at J, with 15 bases between. Per germline, CDR1 MNHEY and CDR2 SMNVEV (reference sequence). This CDR3 has 14 amino acids. CDR3 sequence: CASKQNGHKETQYF. DNA for the CDR3: TGTGCCAGCAAACAAAATGGACACAAAGAGACCCAGTACTTC.

The chain has TRBV10-3 and TRBJ1-1, with 8 bases identical to TRBD1. CDR3 length: 19 residues. V lost 0 bases and J lost 6; bases outside the gene matches: 18. Per germline, CDR1 ENHRY and CDR2 SYGVKD. The CDR3: CAISESQGGQGKVFPEAFF. The DNA of the CDR3 is TGTGCCATCAGTGAGTCGCAGGGCGGACAGGGTAAGGTTTTCCCTGAAGCTTTCTTT.

The chain carries TRBV9 and TRBJ2-2, with unresolved D. The CDR3 loop spans 12 amino acids. Germline CDR1 is SGDLS and CDR2 is YYNGEE. Trimming took 3 bases from V and 4 from J, leaving 4 bases between them. CDR3 residues: CASSASTGELFF. In DNA form, the CDR3 reads TGTGCCAGCAGCGCAAGCACCGGGGAGCTGTTTTTT.

The V call is TRBV12-2, the J call TRBJ2-5. TRBV12-2 is assigned pseudogene status. The CDR3 covers 17 residues. CDR3 sequence reads: CASRLDRDDRYQETQYF. The CDR3 nucleotides read TGTGCAAGTCGCTTAGACCGAGACGATAGGTACCAAGAGACCCAGTACTTC.

The rearrangement joins TRBV9 to TRBJ1-2, with D perhaps TRBD1 (6 bases). CDR3 size: 14 residues. The germline V gene encodes CDR1 SGDLS and CDR2 YYNGEE. V was clipped by 3 bases and J by 5 bases, with 14 bases between them. DNA for the CDR3: TGTGCCAGCAGCGCAACAGGGTTTGGATATGGCTACACCTTC. Its translation: CASSATGFGYGYTF.